This is a list of T cell receptor beta chains from one sample in a study of CD8+CD57+ T cells in acquired aplastic anemia. Via MiXCR, TCRdb re-called the reads, giving one row per CDR3 protein. The repertoire holds approximately 380,000 distinct CDR3 sequences, with 65% to 80% as singletons. Sequencing used sorted CD4+, CD8+, or CD8+CD57+ T cells (not recorded which) from PBMCs. The receptors shown here come from a human donor in good health, serving as a control. Each CDR3 is given with its conserved first and last residue. D genes are given only for firm matches. The size of a clone is reported for some rows only, either as once, few or many, or as a class for expanded clones.

- TRBJ1-2 TRBV20-1 - TGCAGTGCTAGTCCCCCGGGGGCAACTGGCTACACCTTC CSASPPGATGYTF
- TRBJ2-3 TRBV7-2 many TGTGCCAGCAGCCCAACCACGACTGGGGATACGCAGTATTTT CASSPTTTGDTQYF
- TRBJ1-5 TRBV2 - TGTGCCAGCAGTGAAATAGGTCAGCCCCAGCATTTT CASSEIGQPQHF
TRBD1 TRBJ2-2 TRBV11-2 - TGTGCCAGCAGCTTAGGACAGGGGTTCCTCGACACCGGGGAGCTGTTTTTT CASSLGQGFLDTGELFF
- TRBJ1-2 TRBV29-1 once TGCAGTCACAGGAAGGTAGAAATCAGCTCTAGCAACACCTTC CSHRKVEISSSNTF
- TRBJ1-6 TRBV7-2 once TGTGCCAGCAGCCAGCTTGCGGCCAATTCACCCCTCCACTTT CASSQLAANSPLHF
- TRBJ2-2 TRBV7-2 - TGTGCCAGCAGCTCGGATCACCACAACGGGGCGCAGTTTTTT CASSSDHHNGAQFF
- TRBJ2-3 TRBV15 - TGTGCCACCAGTAGACCGGATGCAGATACGCAGTATTTT CATSRPDADTQYF
TRBD2 TRBJ2-3 TRBV20-1 - TGCAGTGCTAGAGGTCGGCGGGGGGTCGACACAGATACGCAGTATTTT CSARGRRGVDTDTQYF
TRBD2 TRBJ2-5 TRBV9 once TGTGCCAGCAGCGCCGGGAGCGGGGTGCCCGAGACCCAGTACTTC CASSAGSGVPETQYF